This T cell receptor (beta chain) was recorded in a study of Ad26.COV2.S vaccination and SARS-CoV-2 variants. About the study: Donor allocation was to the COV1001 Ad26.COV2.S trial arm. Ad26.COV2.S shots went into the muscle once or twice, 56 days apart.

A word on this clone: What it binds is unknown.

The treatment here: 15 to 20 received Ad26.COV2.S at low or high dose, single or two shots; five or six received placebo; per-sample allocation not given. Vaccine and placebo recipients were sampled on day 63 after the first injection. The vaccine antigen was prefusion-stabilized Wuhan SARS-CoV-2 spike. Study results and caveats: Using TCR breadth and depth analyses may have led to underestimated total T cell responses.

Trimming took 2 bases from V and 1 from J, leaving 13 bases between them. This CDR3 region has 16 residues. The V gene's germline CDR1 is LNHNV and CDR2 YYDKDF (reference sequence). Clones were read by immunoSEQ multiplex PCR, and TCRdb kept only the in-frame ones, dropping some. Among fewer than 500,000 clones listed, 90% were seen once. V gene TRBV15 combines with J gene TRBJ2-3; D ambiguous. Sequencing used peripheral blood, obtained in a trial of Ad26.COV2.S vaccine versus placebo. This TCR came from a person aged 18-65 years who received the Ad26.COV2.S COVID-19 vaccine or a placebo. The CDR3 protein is CATSRTIRDRTDTQYF. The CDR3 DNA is TGTGCCACCAGCAGAACCATCCGTGATCGCACAGATACGCAGTATTTT.